This TCR beta chain was sequenced during a study of beta chain features in type 1 diabetes. Study as a whole: Examined across all samples were about 99,000,000 sorted cells. Study-wide points: The similarity of naive, central memory and Treg TCRB repertoires appeared greater among patients than among healthy donors. Moderate yet significant TCRB CDR3 shortening was seen in Type 1 diabetes patients in all four CD4+ subsets. The analysis here could not establish whether HLA type shapes TCRB rearrangement.

In its sample, this clone was seen a few times. Its antigen is undetermined. Reverse transcribing all isolated RNA meant expressed TCRB transcripts were sequenced. Assay: immunoSEQ multiplex PCR; the TCRdb copy retains only in-frame clones and omits some. The profile covers about 450,000 clones, with 11% appearing a single time and around 0.05% taken by the ten largest. V was clipped by 0 bases and J by 6 bases; unmatched bases: 6. The CDR3 runs 16 residues. The sequence came from a woman aged 18-29 years in good health. The chain joins TRBV23-1 to TRBJ1-5; the match to TRBD1 covers 9 bases. TRBV23-1 is treated as an ORF (open reading frame) with a function not yet certain. Sequencing used naive CD4+ T cells from blood. CDR3 loop: CASSQSGQGRSQPQHF. As DNA, the CDR3 is TGCGCCAGCAGTCAATCGGGACAGGGAAGGAGTCAGCCCCAGCATTTT.